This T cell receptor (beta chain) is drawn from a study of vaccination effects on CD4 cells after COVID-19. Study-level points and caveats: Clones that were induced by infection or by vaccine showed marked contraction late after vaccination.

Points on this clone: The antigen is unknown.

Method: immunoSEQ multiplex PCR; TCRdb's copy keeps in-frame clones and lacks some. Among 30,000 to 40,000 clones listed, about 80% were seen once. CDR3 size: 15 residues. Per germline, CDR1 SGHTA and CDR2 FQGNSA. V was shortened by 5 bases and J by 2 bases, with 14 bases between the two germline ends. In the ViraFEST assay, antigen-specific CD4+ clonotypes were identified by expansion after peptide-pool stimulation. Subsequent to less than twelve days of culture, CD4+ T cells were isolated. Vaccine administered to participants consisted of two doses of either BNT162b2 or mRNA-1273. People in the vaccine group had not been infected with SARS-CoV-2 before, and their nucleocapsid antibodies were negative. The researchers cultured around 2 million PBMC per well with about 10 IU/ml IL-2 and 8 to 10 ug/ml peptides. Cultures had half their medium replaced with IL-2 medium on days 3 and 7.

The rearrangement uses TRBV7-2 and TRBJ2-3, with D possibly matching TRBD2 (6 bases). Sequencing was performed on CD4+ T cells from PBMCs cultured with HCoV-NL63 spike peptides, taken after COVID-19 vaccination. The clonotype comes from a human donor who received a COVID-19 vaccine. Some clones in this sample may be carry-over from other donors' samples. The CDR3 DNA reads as TGTGCCAGCAGCCTTAGCGGAGCGACCACAGATACGCAGTATTTT. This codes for CASSLSGATTDTQYF.